Only a few counts were recorded for the clone carrying this T cell receptor (beta chain). This sample stems from a study of blood T cell repertoires in COVID-19. Across the whole study: COVID-19 samples, acute and convalescent, were from the United States, Italy and Spain. From T cells, B-cell-depleted T cells, or PBMCs came the material, which was cDNA or gDNA.

Per the study methods: Researchers report that nucleated cell counts were estimated from reference gene primer amplification. Generated by immunoSEQ multiplex PCR, the TCRdb table keeps only in-frame clones and is missing some. V and J calls and clone size are those listed in that table; D and trimming were worked out from the DNA. The repertoire holds roughly 260,000 clones, with around 92% as singletons. CDR3 length: 13 residues. V gave up 8 bases and J gave up 2 bases, with 10 bases separating them. The rearrangement joins TRBV12-3 or TRBV12-4 to TRBJ1-3; D remains ambiguous. The origin of this receptor is a person aged 18 to 35 with COVID-19, enrolled during active disease. The sequenced sample was peripheral blood. The CDR3 loop reads CASDTGAGNTIYF. The CDR3 nucleotides read TGTGCCAGCGACACGGGAGCTGGAAACACCATATATTTT.